Sequencing of this T cell receptor beta chain was carried out in a study of blood T cell repertoires in COVID-19. Authors' methods: Estimated nucleated cell counts came from reference gene primer amplification. Generated by immunoSEQ multiplex PCR, the TCRdb table keeps only in-frame clones and is missing some. V and J calls and clone size are copied from that table; D and trimming were computed from the DNA. The sample records some 300,000 clones, about 90% being singletons. This CDR3 contains 17 residues. Germline CDR1 is MNHEY and CDR2 is SMNVEV (reference sequence). V lost 7 bases and J lost 6; bases outside the gene matches: 16. Enrollees, roughly 18 to 90 years old, lived in fewer than 25 US areas. This clone has only one observation.

Sequences were obtained from PBMCs or T cells enriched from blood (not recorded which). The sequence was obtained from a woman aged 45-60 years who had been exposed to COVID-19. The V call is TRBV27, the J call TRBJ2-1; 9 bases map to TRBD2. The CDR3: CASKFMGGRGGGNEQFF. The CDR3 DNA follows: TGTGCCAGCAAGTTTATGGGCGGGAGGGGCGGAGGCAATGAGCAGTTCTTC.